Here is one T cell receptor beta chain with its context. This specimen belongs to a study of blood T cell repertoires in COVID-19. Study as a whole: PBMCs, B-cell-depleted T cells, or T cells were the source of the cDNA or gDNA that made up the material.

The germline gives CDR1 LGHNA, CDR2 YSLEER. The CDR3 has 14 amino acids. The ends lost 4 bases at V and 5 bases at J; junction bases unmatched: 3. Original processing notes: Estimation of nucleated cell counts relied on the amplification of reference gene primers. Using immunoSEQ multiplex PCR, the repertoire was profiled, and TCRdb retains in-frame clones only, with some absent. V, J and clone size were drawn from that table, and D and trimming were deduced from the DNA. The sample shows roughly 140,000 clones, about 80% of them seen only once. Input material: peripheral blood. This chain uses TRBV4-3 with TRBJ2-1; 9 bases line up with TRBD1. The TCR comes from a man aged 55 to 69 with acute or convalescent COVID-19. In nucleotides, the CDR3 is TGCGCCAGCAGCCCTTGGGACAGGGACAATGAGCAGTTCTTC. Translation: CASSPWDRDNEQFF.